The 18 T cell receptor beta chains reported below all come from one sample, sequenced in a study of T cells in localized non-small cell lung cancer. The table came from immunoSEQ multiplex PCR; TCRdb's copy has only in-frame clones and leaves some out. This sample carries some 64,000 clones, roughly 76% of them seen once, and the ten largest clones take around 4.8%. The sample here was PBMCs, taken before any cancer treatment. All receptors derive from a man between 40 and 75 years old with stage II lung adenocarcinoma.

The rearrangement links TRBV5-4 to TRBJ1-1; 9 bases agree with TRBD1. The CDR3 sequence is 15 residues long. Germline assignment: CDR1 SGHNT and CDR2 YYREEE (reference sequence). Germline trimming cut 0 bases from V and 3 bases from J; bases unmatched to any gene: 3. CDR3 coding DNA: TGTGCCAGCAGCTTGGACAGGGGGCAGGACACTGAAGCTTTCTTT. It encodes CASSLDRGQDTEAFF. The full variable domain, with the rest looked up from reference TRBV5-4 and TRBJ1-1, is ETGVTQSPTHLIKTRGQQVTLRCSSQSGHNTVSWYQQALGQGPQFIFQYYREEENGRGNFPPRFSGLQFPNYSSELNVNALELDDSALYLCASSLDRGQDTEAFFGQGTRLTVV.

CDR3 bases: TGTGCCAGTAGTCTACCCCGAAGCGCTAACTATGGCTACACCTTC. Protein product: CASSLPRSANYGYTF. The rearrangement links TRBV19 to TRBJ1-2; no reliable D call. The length of the CDR3 is 15 residues. The germline gives CDR1 LNHDA, CDR2 SQIVND (reference sequence). V lost 5 bases, J lost 0 bases, and 13 bases lay in between.

This chain uses TRBV6-5 with TRBJ2-7; TRBD2 is a possible D gene (6 bases). CDR3 length: 12 residues. V was cut by 7 bases and J by 3 bases, with 10 bases left in between. Germline V gives CDR1 MNHEY, CDR2 SVGAGI. CDR3 DNA sequence: TGTGCCAGCAAGGGTAGCGGCTACGAGCAGTACTTC. Residues: CASKGSGYEQYF.

The rearrangement joins TRBV29-1 to TRBJ1-1, with no clear D. The ends were cut back, 6 bases at V and 4 bases at J, with 18 bases in the middle. CDR3 length: 14 amino acids. CDR1 and CDR2 from the germline V gene are SQVTM and ANQGSEA. In nucleotides, the CDR3 is TGCAGCGTATCTCATGCAGCGGTCGGCACTGAAGCTTTCTTT. Translated: CSVSHAAVGTEAFF.

The chain employs TRBV7-2 and TRBJ2-1; D perhaps matches TRBD1 (5 bases). The CDR3 is 15 amino acids. Looked up from germline, CDR1 is SGHTA and CDR2 is FQGNSA. Trimming left V 5 bases short and J 1 base short, with 12 bases between. The CDR3 region is CASSLFPGSYNEQFF. As DNA, the CDR3 is TGTGCCAGCAGCCTTTTCCCAGGGTCCTACAATGAGCAGTTCTTC.

The J gene is TRBJ1-2, the V gene TRBV30; the D gene is possibly TRBD1 (5 bases). V lost 3 bases and J lost 2, with 10 bases in between. The CDR3 contains 13 residues. CDR1 is GTSNPN, CDR2 SVGIG, per germline (reference sequence). The CDR3 loop reads CAWSPGDNYGYTF. Written as DNA, the CDR3 is TGTGCCTGGAGCCCCGGGGACAACTATGGCTACACCTTC.

The rearrangement links TRBV7-2 to TRBJ1-1; perhaps TRBD1 as D (6 bases). Trimming took 2 bases from V and 4 from J, leaving 8 bases between them. Germline V lookup: CDR1 SGHTA, CDR2 FQGNSA. The CDR3 is 13 amino acids. The CDR3: CASSLTGSTEAFF. In DNA form, the CDR3 reads TGTGCCAGCAGCTTAACAGGGAGCACTGAAGCTTTCTTT.

The J gene is TRBJ1-1, the V gene TRBV4-3, with D hard to call. The length of the CDR3 is 17 residues. Germline V CDR1 and CDR2: LGHNA, YSLEER. Trimming pared 3 bases from V and 0 bases from J, leaving 17 bases between. The CDR3 loop is CASSHPRGYPMNTEAFF. CDR3 sequence (DNA): TGCGCCAGCAGCCACCCCCGTGGCTATCCAATGAACACTGAAGCTTTCTTT.

The gene calls are TRBV19 and TRBJ2-2; D uncertain. The germline V and J ends were trimmed by 7 bases and 6 bases, with 18 bases remaining between them. The CDR3 has 15 amino acids. The V gene's germline CDR1 is LNHDA and CDR2 SQIVND (reference sequence). The CDR3 region is CASTQSGIWAGELFF. CDR3 sequence (DNA): TGTGCCAGTACCCAATCGGGTATTTGGGCCGGGGAGCTGTTTTTT.

V usage is TRBV15 and J usage is TRBJ1-3; TRBD1 matches 8 bases. Trimming at V came to 5 bases and at J to 0 bases, leaving 3 bases not matched to a gene. The CDR3 contains 15 residues. Germline CDR1 LNHNV, CDR2 YYDKDF (reference sequence). The chain's CDR3 is CATSGDRISGNTIYF. The CDR3 region has the DNA TGTGCCACCAGCGGGGACAGGATCTCTGGAAACACCATATATTTT.

The CDR3 protein is CASSSLDGNTEAFF. The CDR3 DNA is TGCGCCAGCAGCTCCTTAGACGGGAACACTGAAGCTTTCTTT. The chain joins TRBV5-1 to TRBJ1-1; D is ambiguous. Per germline, CDR1 SGHRS and CDR2 YFSETQ. The ends were cut back, 3 bases at V and 1 base at J, with 10 bases in the middle. The CDR3 loop spans 14 amino acids.

This clone was counted only a few times. The rearrangement uses TRBV4-3 and TRBJ1-2; a weak D match, TRBD1 (5 bases). Germline V CDR1 and CDR2: LGHNA, YSLEER. V was pared by 0 bases and J by 8 bases, with 13 bases between. The CDR3 loop spans 14 amino acids. CDR3 amino acids: CASSQDARAQGYTF. CDR3 sequence (DNA): TGCGCCAGCAGCCAAGATGCCAGGGCTCAAGGCTACACCTTC.

The chain recombines TRBV6-1 with TRBJ2-5, with D possibly matching TRBD1 (6 bases). Germline-derived CDR1 and CDR2 are MNHNS and SASEGT. The CDR3 is 15 amino acids. V lost 3 bases and J 1 base, leaving 12 bases between the germline ends. The CDR3 spells CASSEIPGAQETQYF. The CDR3 nucleotides read TGTGCCAGCAGTGAGATCCCAGGGGCCCAAGAGACCCAGTACTTC.

In this sample, this clone turned up a few times. The V gene is TRBV19, the J gene TRBJ2-3, with 10 nucleotides matching TRBD2. The germline V gene encodes CDR1 LNHDA and CDR2 SQIVND (reference sequence). The junction had 8 bases not matched to a gene; V was cut back by 7 bases and J by 4 bases. The CDR3 spans 15 residues. The CDR3 nucleotides read TGTGCCAGTATCAGCGGGAGGGCCGCAGCAGATACGCAGTATTTT. Amino acid sequence: CASISGRAAADTQYF.

The chain recombines TRBV19 with TRBJ2-2, with TRBD2 matching 7 bases. In germline, CDR1 is LNHDA, CDR2 SQIVND (reference sequence). CDR3 length: 16 amino acids. Germline trimming cut 1 base from V and 2 bases from J; bases unmatched to any gene: 4. The CDR3 DNA reads TGTGCCAGTAGTATAGCGGGAGGCCCAAACACCGGGGAGCTGTTTTTT. It is translated as CASSIAGGPNTGELFF.

The rearrangement uses TRBV29-1 and TRBJ2-5; possibly TRBD2 for D (5 bases). Trimming took 2 bases from V and 7 from J, leaving 11 bases between them. CDR3 length equals 12 residues. Germline V gene sequence: CDR1 SQVTM, CDR2 ANQGSEA. The CDR3 loop reads CSVETDFMTQYF. The CDR3 nucleotides are TGCAGCGTTGAAACGGACTTTATGACCCAGTACTTC. Together with reference TRBV29-1 and TRBJ2-5, the CDR3 gives the full variable domain: SAVISQKPSRDICQRGTSLTIQCQVDSQVTMMFWYRQQPGQSLTLIATANQGSEATYESGFVIDKFPISRPNLTFSTLTVSNMSPEDSSIYLCSVETDFMTQYFGPGTRLLVL.

The CDR3 reads CASSQVPPYNEQFF. The CDR3, as DNA: TGTGCCAGTAGTCAAGTCCCACCCTACAATGAGCAGTTCTTC. The chain combines TRBV19 with TRBJ2-1; the D is unclear. CDR1 and CDR2 (germline): LNHDA, SQIVND (reference sequence). The length of the CDR3 is 14 residues. V was clipped by 5 bases and J by 2 bases, with 10 bases between them.

V gene TRBV27 combines with J gene TRBJ1-5; perhaps TRBD1 as D (5 bases). Germline assignment: CDR1 MNHEY and CDR2 SMNVEV (reference sequence). This CDR3 is 15 amino acids long. The ends were cut back, 0 bases at V and 0 bases at J, with 6 bases in the middle. The CDR3 region has the DNA TGTGCCAGCAGTTTATCTGGGGCTAGCAATCAGCCCCAGCATTTT. Its translation is CASSLSGASNQPQHF.